The 8 T cell receptor beta chains in this list originate from one sample, sequenced in a study of blood T cell repertoires in COVID-19. Only in-frame clones appear in the TCRdb table, and some are missing; sequencing was by immunoSEQ multiplex PCR. The sample consists of just over 250,000 clones, 88% of them appearing once. Sequencing input: peripheral blood. The receptor set was obtained from a woman in her 70s with COVID-19, enrolled during active disease.

This clone was picked up one time. V and J are TRBV6-2 or TRBV6-3 and TRBJ2-2; 11 bases agree with TRBD2. There are 16 residues in the CDR3. The ends lost 5 bases at V and 8 bases at J; junction bases unmatched: 10. Germline V CDR1 and CDR2: MNHEY, SVGEGT. The CDR3 loop reads CASSRTSGSGAGELFF. Here the CDR3 DNA reads TGTGCCAGCAGTCGAACTAGCGGGAGTGGAGCAGGGGAGCTGTTTTTT.

The CDR3 is CAINPGVAGQHYNEQFF. The CDR3 DNA reads TGTGCCATCAACCCCGGGGTGGCGGGGCAACACTACAATGAGCAGTTCTTC. The chain is built from TRBV10-3 and TRBJ2-1, with D possibly TRBD2 on 6 matching bases. The CDR3 has 17 residues. Germline V CDR1 and CDR2: ENHRY, SYGVKD. V was shortened by 7 bases and J by 3 bases, with 22 bases between the two germline ends.

This sequence joins TRBV5-1 and TRBJ1-6; 7 nucleotides align to TRBD1. This CDR3 region has 16 residues. V dropped 2 bases and J dropped 3; count of bases not matched to a gene: 5. CDR1 and CDR2 (germline): SGHRS, YFSETQ. CDR3 region: CASSLQGPIYNSPLHF. In DNA form, the CDR3 reads TGCGCCAGCAGCTTACAGGGGCCAATCTATAATTCACCCCTCCACTTT. Complete variable domain (other parts from reference TRBV5-1 and TRBJ1-6): KAGVTQTPRYLIKTRGQQVTLSCSPISGHRSVSWYQQTPGQGLQFLFEYFSETQRNKGNFPGRFSGRQFSNSRSEMNVSTLELGDSALYLCASSLQGPIYNSPLHFGNGTRLTVT.

The rearrangement uses TRBV28 and TRBJ2-1; D is unresolved. The V end lost 7 bases, the J end lost 5 bases, and 18 bases lay between the germline ends. The CDR3 contains 15 residues. Germline loops: CDR1 MDHEN, CDR2 SYDVKM. CDR3 sequence: CASMVPGGSNNEQFF. Here the CDR3 DNA reads TGTGCCAGCATGGTCCCAGGTGGGTCCAACAATGAGCAGTTCTTC.

The chain combines TRBV30 with TRBJ1-5; perhaps TRBD1 as D (6 bases). CDR1 and CDR2 from the germline V gene are GTSNPN and SVGIG (reference sequence). The length of the CDR3 is 13 residues. Between the trimmed V and J ends, which lost 0 bases and 5 bases, there was a span of 8 bases. DNA of the CDR3: TGTGCCTGGAGTGTCAGGGGTGATCAGCCCCAGCATTTT. This encodes CAWSVRGDQPQHF.

The chain is built from TRBV29-1 and TRBJ1-4; D is undetermined. The CDR3 runs to 12 residues. V was cut by 7 bases and J by 4 bases, with 10 bases left in between. Per germline, CDR1 SQVTM and CDR2 ANQGSEA. DNA of the CDR3: TGCAGCGCGGCGGAGTATAATGAAAAACTGTTTTTT. This gives the protein CSAAEYNEKLFF.

The J gene is TRBJ2-2, the V gene TRBV7-3; no firm D call. Germline CDR1 is SGHTA and CDR2 is FQGTGA. V shed 0 bases and J shed 3 bases, with 8 bases lying between them. The CDR3 runs 15 residues. The CDR3 coding sequence is TGTGCCAGCAGCTTAACAGCTCGGGACACCGGGGAGCTGTTTTTT. Protein: CASSLTARDTGELFF.

This chain joins TRBV5-8 and TRBJ2-2; 7 bases match TRBD1. CDR3 size: 15 residues. Germline CDR1 reads SGHTS; CDR2 reads YDEGEE. Losses at the gene ends were 0 bases for V and 4 bases for J; bases not matched to a gene: 3. CDR3 in DNA: TGTGCCAGCAGCTTGGAGGGACAGACCACCGGGGAGCTGTTTTTT. Protein: CASSLEGQTTGELFF.